This T cell receptor (beta chain) appears in the sequencing data of a study of blood T cell repertoires in COVID-19. In the study overall: Samples representing acute and convalescent COVID-19 were sourced from the United States, Italy and Spain. The cDNA or gDNA used as material had been derived from T cells, B-cell-depleted T cells, or PBMCs.

The CDR3 sequence is 13 residues long. V gave up 0 bases and J gave up 9 bases, with 9 bases separating them. Germline V lookup: CDR1 LGHNA, CDR2 YNFKEQ. Per the study methods: Cell counts per sample came from amplifying reference gene primers. The protocol was immunoSEQ multiplex PCR, while the TCRdb copy is restricted to in-frame clones and leaves out a portion. V and J calls plus clone size are reproduced from that table; the DNA served to infer D and trimming. The sample carries a few hundred thousand clones, 70% to 90% recorded once. This TCR derives from a man aged 55 to 70 with acute or convalescent COVID-19. The chain has TRBV4-2 and TRBJ2-1; D unresolved. The sample comprised peripheral blood. CDR3 amino acids: CASSQDNQIEQFF. The CDR3 nucleotides are TGTGCCAGCAGCCAAGATAACCAGATTGAGCAGTTCTTC.